The 21 T cell receptor beta chains below were found in one sample sequenced in a study of regulatory T cells in long-lasting Graves disease. Arm-PCR of CDR3 regions with iRepertoire HTBI primers generated TCR beta libraries. TCRdb reprocessed the multiplex PCR reads with MiXCR, giving one entry per CDR3 protein. This table has about 530,000 distinct CDR3 sequences, about 16% appearing once. Documented time point: newly diagnosed GD, antithyroid drugs for less than 3 months. Following extraction of RNA from PBMCs, that RNA was used to make the TCR library. This sample was also put to use in a study of T cells in Graves' hyperthyroidism and ophthalmopathy.

Material: peripheral blood mononuclear cells (PBMCs), obtained at new diagnosis, from a patient treated with antithyroid drugs. All receptors come from a woman aged 40-65 years with Graves disease.

This chain uses TRBV4-2 with TRBJ1-5; a possible D gene is TRBD1 (6 bases). The germline V gene has CDR1 LGHNA and CDR2 YNFKEQ. V lost 2 bases and J lost 7, with 21 bases in between. This CDR3 has 17 residues. The CDR3 sequence is CASSQQTGGFQWQPQHF. CDR3 bases: TGTGCCAGCAGCCAACAAACCGGGGGCTTCCAATGGCAGCCCCAGCATTTT.

This clonotype came up a few times. Here the CDR3 reads CASRPGTGPNSPLHF. Here the CDR3 DNA reads TGTGCCAGCAGACCCGGGACAGGGCCAAATTCACCCCTCCACTTT. The chain carries TRBV6-1 and TRBJ1-6; 9 bases map to TRBD1. Per germline, CDR1 MNHNS and CDR2 SASEGT. After removal of 6 bases from V and 7 bases from J, the junction contained 7 bases not matched to a gene. This CDR3 has 15 amino acids.

This clonotype was counted at least ten times. The chain links TRBV7-2 to TRBJ2-7; 7 bases align to TRBD2. The CDR3 length is 15 residues. Germline-derived CDR1 and CDR2 are SGHTA and FQGNSA. Germline trimming cut 0 bases from V and 1 base from J; bases unmatched to any gene: 3. The chain's CDR3 is CASSLASGVSYEQYF. CDR3 nucleotides: TGTGCCAGCAGCTTAGCCAGCGGGGTTTCCTACGAGCAGTACTTC.

This clonotype was observed at least ten times. The germline gene is not matched at one end of the junction; a read error may be the cause. The chain joins TRBV6-1 to TRBJ1-2; D call uncertain. This CDR3 has 11 amino acids. Germline CDR1 MNHNS, CDR2 SASEGT. The CDR3 is CASRSNYGYTF. The CDR3 nucleotides read TGCGCCAGCAGATCTAACTATGGCTACACCTTC.

This clonotype was seen at least ten times. The chain links TRBV10-3 to TRBJ1-1; a weak D match, TRBD1 (5 bases). The CDR3 is 15 amino acids. Germline V CDR1 and CDR2: ENHRY, SYGVKD. Deletions cut 3 bases from V and 1 base from J, with 12 bases between. This chain's CDR3 is CAISDPGTQNTEAFF. The CDR3 DNA sequence: TGTGCCATCAGTGACCCCGGGACCCAGAACACTGAAGCTTTCTTT.

A word on this clonotype: At one end the junction does not follow the germline gene, possibly because of a read error. The rearrangement uses TRBV6-1 and TRBJ2-1; D perhaps matches TRBD1 (6 bases). CDR3 length equals 16 residues. Germline assignment: CDR1 MNHNS and CDR2 SASEGT. The CDR3 DNA sequence: TGTGCCGGCAGTGTCAGACAGGTTCCCTCCTACAATGAGCAGTTCTTC. Translated: CAGSVRQVPSYNEQFF.

Notes on this clonotype: The junction and the germline gene differ at one end; a read error may be behind it. The rearrangement links TRBV7-3 to TRBJ2-2, with 7 nucleotides matching TRBD1. CDR1 SGHTA and CDR2 FQGTGA come from the germline V gene. The CDR3 has 15 amino acids. CDR3 region: CASSTLTGYARGAVF. In DNA form, the CDR3 reads TGTGCCAGCAGCACACTGACAGGGTATGCTCGGGGAGCTGTTTTT.

The V and J genes are TRBV11-3 and TRBJ2-1; D might be TRBD1 (5 bases). Trimming left V 8 bases short and J 7 bases short, with 24 bases between. The CDR3 contains 16 residues. The V gene's germline CDR1 is SGHNT and CDR2 YENEEA. CDR3 sequence reads: CASWALGLGHPNEQFF. Here the CDR3 DNA reads TGTGCCAGCTGGGCCCTCGGTTTGGGGCACCCTAATGAGCAGTTCTTC.

The chain joins TRBV13 to TRBJ1-4; 8 positions agree with TRBD1. Germline CDR1 reads PRHDT; CDR2 reads FYEKMQ (reference sequence). V shed 6 bases and J 5 bases; nucleotides not matched to a gene: 5. This CDR3 contains 14 residues. The CDR3, as DNA: TGTGCCAGCAGTTTCCGGGACAGGAATGAAAAACTGTTTTTT. This translates into CASSFRDRNEKLFF.

This clonotype was picked up many times. This sequence joins TRBV2 and TRBJ2-5; no clear D gene. Germline CDR1 SNHLY, CDR2 FYNNEI. Trimming left V 0 bases short and J 7 bases short, with 12 bases between. CDR3 length: 14 residues. CDR3: CASSEAIGPTTQYF. The CDR3 DNA reads TGTGCCAGCAGTGAAGCAATCGGTCCAACGACCCAGTACTTC.

This clonotype appeared many times. The J gene is TRBJ1-6, the V gene TRBV3-1; 7 positions match TRBD1. V was pared by 6 bases and J by 7 bases, with 9 bases of the junction left unmatched. This CDR3 is 15 amino acids long. Germline V gene lookup returns CDR1 LGHDT and CDR2 YNNKEL (reference sequence). The CDR3 DNA sequence: TGTGCCAGCAGGGATGAGGGACAGAGGAATTCACCCCTCCACTTT. Protein sequence: CASRDEGQRNSPLHF. The full variable domain, its missing parts supplied by reference TRBV3-1 and TRBJ1-6, is DTAVSQTPKYLVTQMGNDKSIKCEQNLGHDTMYWYKQDSKKFLKIMFSYNNKELIINETVPNRFSPKSPDKAHLNLHINSLELGDSAVYFCASRDEGQRNSPLHFGNGTRLTVT.

This clonotype was found a few times. The chain is built from TRBV4-1 and TRBJ1-3; D call uncertain. Trimming took 0 bases from V and 0 from J, leaving 6 bases between them. The CDR3 is 15 residues long. Germline loops: CDR1 MGHRA, CDR2 YSYEKL. The CDR3 DNA follows: TGCGCCAGCAGCCAAGATAGCAGCTCTGGAAACACCATATATTTT. Translating it yields CASSQDSSSGNTIYF.

A remark on this clonotype: A junction end diverges from the germline sequence, so it may reflect a read error. This chain links TRBV27 with TRBJ2-5, with D tentatively TRBD1 (8 bases). The germline gives CDR1 MNHEY, CDR2 SMNVEV (reference sequence). CDR3 length: 15 residues. The CDR3 sequence: CASSFDRGGEEAQYF. CDR3 bases: TGTGCCAGCAGTTTTGACAGGGGAGGGGAAGAGGCCCAGTACTTC.

This clonotype was seen a single time. The genes are TRBV2 and TRBJ1-5, with 9 bases aligning to TRBD1. The junction had 15 bases not matched to a gene; V was cut back by 5 bases and J by 7 bases. Germline CDR1 reads SNHLY; CDR2 reads FYNNEI. CDR3 length: 17 residues. CDR3 nucleotides: TGTGCCAGCAGTCGTCTTCCCGGGACAGGGATGGAACAGCCCCAGCATTTT. As protein: CASSRLPGTGMEQPQHF.

The chain employs TRBV7-9 and TRBJ2-7; 9 positions match TRBD2. The germline V gene has CDR1 SEHNR and CDR2 FQNEAQ (reference sequence). The CDR3 sequence is 16 residues long. The V and J ends lost 5 bases and 0 bases, in that order; junction bases with no gene match: 8. The CDR3 reads CASSHGLALSSYEQYF. CDR3 nucleotide sequence: TGTGCCAGCAGCCACGGACTAGCGTTGAGCTCCTACGAGCAGTACTTC.

At least ten counts were recorded for this clonotype. This chain connects TRBV3-1 to TRBJ1-2, with D unclear. There are 15 residues in the CDR3. Per germline, CDR1 LGHDT and CDR2 YNNKEL (reference sequence). With 1 base removed from V and 2 bases from J, the gap between germline ends came to 11 bases. The CDR3 is CASSQGGPRNYGYTF. Written as DNA, the CDR3 is TGTGCCAGCAGCCAAGGAGGTCCGAGGAACTATGGCTACACCTTC. The full variable domain, its missing parts supplied by reference TRBV3-1 and TRBJ1-2, is DTAVSQTPKYLVTQMGNDKSIKCEQNLGHDTMYWYKQDSKKFLKIMFSYNNKELIINETVPNRFSPKSPDKAHLNLHINSLELGDSAVYFCASSQGGPRNYGYTFGSGTRLTVV.

This clonotype was detected only a few times. The rearrangement links TRBV6-1 to TRBJ1-5, with D uncertain. V was pared by 2 bases and J by 4 bases, with 9 bases between. The CDR3 consists of 14 residues. Per the germline V gene, CDR1 is MNHNS and CDR2 is SASEGT. The CDR3 DNA reads as TGTGCCAGCAGTGAAACCGAGGGAAATCAGCCCCAGCATTTT. Its translation: CASSETEGNQPQHF.

With regard to this clonotype: Just one base apart from a much larger clone, this may be a read error. Since the CDR3 does not end with the conserved phenylalanine or tryptophan, this likely comes from a read error. The J gene is TRBJ2-2, the V gene TRBV2; possible D gene TRBD1, 6 bases. V lost 6 bases to trimming and J lost 1 base, with 15 bases between them. The CDR3 runs 16 residues. CDR1 is SNHLY, CDR2 FYNNEI, per germline. The CDR3 DNA reads TGTGCCAGCAGCGATGCAGGGGTCCTGAACACCGGGGAGCTGTTTTCT. Protein: CASSDAGVLNTGELFS.

This clonotype was observed a handful of times. This chain joins TRBV24-1 and TRBJ2-2; no firm D call. This CDR3 is 15 amino acids long. Germline values: CDR1 KGHDR, CDR2 SFDVKD. The V gene lost 4 bases and the J gene lost 1 base, with 9 bases spanning the gap. CDR3 in amino acids: CATSEGMGNTGELFF. The CDR3 coding sequence is TGTGCCACCAGTGAAGGGATGGGGAACACCGGGGAGCTGTTTTTT.

The genes are TRBV4-1 and TRBJ2-1; TRBD1 matches at 8 bases. The germline gives CDR1 MGHRA, CDR2 YSYEKL. V trimming: 3 bases; J trimming: 5 bases; junction bases outside the gene matches: 12. The CDR3 loop spans 17 amino acids. CDR3 sequence reads: CASSQGPPGQVNNEQFF. CDR3 DNA: TGCGCCAGCAGCCAGGGGCCGCCGGGACAGGTAAACAATGAGCAGTTCTTC.

This clonotype has at least ten counts. This chain links TRBV11-1 with TRBJ1-2; D is perhaps TRBD1 (5 bases). Germline V gives CDR1 SGHAT, CDR2 FQDESV (reference sequence). CDR3 length equals 14 residues. With 6 bases removed from V and 4 bases from J, the gap between germline ends came to 15 bases. In nucleotides, the CDR3 is TGTGCCAGCAGTCCTGCGGGGGAGTTCTATGGCTACACCTTC. It translates to CASSPAGEFYGYTF.